The entry below describes one TCR beta chain. This CDR3 is also generated by other DNA sequences in the sample. Original data processing: Filtering differed for immunoSEQ, which gave only junction sequences without quality scores. The method was immunoSEQ multiplex PCR; TCRdb's version includes in-frame clones alone and lacks a portion of them. Clone size and the V and J calls come from that table; the DNA yielded D and trimming. The sample carries about 2.1 million clones, 90% to 95% recorded once. Terminally differentiated effector memory CD45RA+ cells were left out of the naive CD8 fraction, which was CD45RO-negative and positively selected for CCR7. None of the donors, who were healthy HIV-negative adults, had recently had acute infections or vaccinations. This sample is part of a study of shared clonotypes between healthy human individuals. The CDR3 is 13 residues long. Germline V gene data show CDR1 as MNHEY and CDR2 as SVGAGI. V lost 0 bases and J 8 bases, leaving 10 bases between the germline ends.

This sequence joins TRBV6-5 and TRBJ1-1; the D gene is possibly TRBD1 (5 bases). Sequencing was performed on naive CD8+ T cells from PBMCs. The sequence derives from a man aged 18 to 29 in good health. Some clones in this sample may be carry-over from other donors' samples. For the CDR3, the DNA is TGTGCCAGCAGTTACTCTGAGGGGATCGAAGCTTTCTTT. Amino acids: CASSYSEGIEAFF.